This TCR beta chain appears in the sequencing data of a study of chemoradiotherapy in HPV16-positive cancers. Repertoires were sampled repeatedly during chemoradiotherapy. Profiling relied on immunoSEQ multiplex PCR, and the TCRdb table lists in-frame clones only, not all of them. Among about 12,000 clones listed, about 81% were seen once. Trimming took 2 bases from V and 7 from J, leaving 11 bases between them. The CDR3 loop spans 14 amino acids. Germline V gene data show CDR1 as SGHTA and CDR2 as FQGNSA. Whole-study results and caveats: HPV-specific T cells were functionally defined from only a couple of HPV16-positive patients.

With regard to this clone: Its antigen is not known.

This sample was gathered from a patient who underwent chemoradiotherapy. The rearrangement uses TRBV7-2 and TRBJ2-2, with D perhaps matching TRBD2 (6 bases). This receptor was identified in a human donor with HPV-associated anogenital cancer. The chain's CDR3 is CASSLSGGNGELFF. The CDR3 DNA sequence: TGTGCCAGCAGCTTATCTGGCGGGAACGGGGAGCTGTTTTTT.